Listed below are T cell receptor beta chains from one sample, sequenced in a study of blood T cells in healthy people across ages. TCRdb reanalysed the 5' RACE reads using MiXCR and keeps one entry per CDR3 protein. The sample shows approximately 1.5 million distinct CDR3 sequences, about 32% of them seen only once. The sample was blood. The receptors derive from a woman between 25 and 40 years old in good health. Each CDR3 is given with its conserved first and last residue. Each record gives: CDR3 protein, CDR3 DNA, D gene, clone size, J gene, V gene. D genes are given only for firm matches. Some rows mark clone size as missing; the rest say once, few, many or name a class of expanded clone.

cdr3_aa: CSASSASYIEQYF
cdr3_nt: TGCAGTGCTTCGAGTGCTAGCTATATAGAGCAGTACTTC
d_call: NA
clone_size: NA
j_call: TRBJ2-7
v_call: TRBV20-1

cdr3_aa: CASSPSTKGTGAHEQYF
cdr3_nt: TGTGCCAGCTCACCAAGTACCAAGGGGACAGGGGCCCACGAGCAGTACTTC
d_call: TRBD1
clone_size: NA
j_call: TRBJ2-7
v_call: TRBV18

cdr3_aa: CATSDTGQKTQYF
cdr3_nt: TGTGCCACCAGTGACACCGGACAGAAGACGCAGTATTTT
d_call: NA
clone_size: NA
j_call: TRBJ2-3
v_call: TRBV24-1

cdr3_aa: CASSTREHHVDEQFF
cdr3_nt: TGTGCCAGCAGTACCCGGGAGCACCACGTGGATGAGCAGTTCTTC
d_call: NA
clone_size: few
j_call: TRBJ2-1
v_call: TRBV6-4

cdr3_aa: CAWSAKAEAFF
cdr3_nt: TGTGCCTGGAGTGCGAAAGCTGAAGCTTTCTTT
d_call: NA
clone_size: NA
j_call: TRBJ1-1
v_call: TRBV30

cdr3_aa: CASSPPDRGYNEQFF
cdr3_nt: TGTGCCAGCAGCCCACCCGACAGGGGGTACAATGAGCAGTTCTTC
d_call: TRBD1
clone_size: NA
j_call: TRBJ2-1
v_call: TRBV5-4

cdr3_aa: CASSLAGTIQYEQYF
cdr3_nt: TGTGCCAGCAGCTTGGCCGGGACGATCCAATACGAGCAGTACTTC
d_call: NA
clone_size: few
j_call: TRBJ2-7
v_call: TRBV5-6

cdr3_aa: CAWTRTAGTSGRTDTQYF
cdr3_nt: TGTGCCTGGACCAGGACGGCCGGGACTAGCGGGAGGACAGATACGCAGTATTTT
d_call: TRBD2
clone_size: few
j_call: TRBJ2-3
v_call: TRBV30

cdr3_aa: CASSINTEAFF
cdr3_nt: TGTGCCAGCAGTATAAACACTGAAGCTTTCTTT
d_call: NA
clone_size: many
j_call: TRBJ1-1
v_call: TRBV12-3/TRBV12-4

cdr3_aa: CASSVATESGTNVLTF
cdr3_nt: TGTGCCAGCAGCGTAGCTACGGAGTCTGGGACCAACGTCCTGACTTTC
d_call: NA
clone_size: NA
j_call: TRBJ2-6
v_call: TRBV9

cdr3_aa: CASSHGNPSNQPQHF
cdr3_nt: TGTGCCAGCAGCCACGGGAACCCTAGCAATCAGCCCCAGCATTTT
d_call: NA
clone_size: NA
j_call: TRBJ1-5
v_call: TRBV5-8

cdr3_aa: CASSPPSEWQTQYF
cdr3_nt: TGTGCCAGCAGCCCACCGTCCGAGTGGCAGACCCAGTACTTC
d_call: NA
clone_size: few
j_call: TRBJ2-5
v_call: TRBV3-1

cdr3_aa: CATSRDRAGFYGYTF
cdr3_nt: TGTGCCACCAGCAGAGATCGTGCAGGCTTTTATGGCTACACCTTC
d_call: NA
clone_size: NA
j_call: TRBJ1-2
v_call: TRBV15

cdr3_aa: CASSQAGLASRTDTQYF
cdr3_nt: TGCGCCAGCAGCCAAGCGGGACTAGCGTCCCGCACAGATACGCAGTATTTT
d_call: TRBD2
clone_size: few
j_call: TRBJ2-3
v_call: TRBV4-1

cdr3_aa: CAISEPPGGGLNEQFF
cdr3_nt: TGTGCCATCAGTGAGCCCCCGGGAGGGGGACTCAATGAGCAGTTCTTC
d_call: TRBD2
clone_size: many
j_call: TRBJ2-1
v_call: TRBV10-3

cdr3_aa: CASSYSGGAGEQFF
cdr3_nt: TGTGCCAGCAGTTACTCGGGGGGAGCGGGGGAGCAGTTCTTC
d_call: TRBD2
clone_size: NA
j_call: TRBJ2-1
v_call: TRBV6-5

cdr3_aa: CASSQKRDPKNYGYTF
cdr3_nt: TGTGCCAGCAGCCAGAAGAGGGACCCCAAGAACTATGGCTACACCTTC
d_call: NA
clone_size: NA
j_call: TRBJ1-2
v_call: TRBV4-2

cdr3_aa: CASSRDIQSSYEQYF
cdr3_nt: TGTGCCAGCAGTCGGGATATCCAGAGCTCCTACGAGCAGTACTTC
d_call: NA
clone_size: few
j_call: TRBJ2-7
v_call: TRBV2

cdr3_aa: CASSYGQGRLDTEAFF
cdr3_nt: TGCGCCAGCAGCTACGGACAAGGTCGGTTGGACACTGAAGCTTTCTTT
d_call: NA
clone_size: NA
j_call: TRBJ1-1
v_call: TRBV5-1

cdr3_aa: CASSESWLAGGNEQFF
cdr3_nt: TGTGCCAGCAGTGAATCGTGGCTAGCGGGAGGTAATGAGCAGTTCTTC
d_call: TRBD2
clone_size: NA
j_call: TRBJ2-1
v_call: TRBV25-1

cdr3_aa: CASIAGTGGAYGYTF
cdr3_nt: TGTGCCAGCATCGCCGGGACAGGGGGCGCTTATGGCTACACCTTC
d_call: TRBD1
clone_size: NA
j_call: TRBJ1-2
v_call: TRBV12-3/TRBV12-4

cdr3_aa: CSAPGLALHYEQYF
cdr3_nt: TGCAGTGCTCCGGGACTAGCGCTCCACTACGAGCAGTACTTC
d_call: TRBD2
clone_size: few
j_call: TRBJ2-7
v_call: TRBV20-1

cdr3_aa: CASSFPGGDYEQYF
cdr3_nt: TGTGCCAGCAGCTTCCCAGGGGGAGACTACGAGCAGTACTTC
d_call: TRBD1
clone_size: few
j_call: TRBJ2-7
v_call: TRBV7-9

cdr3_aa: CSARDWGKGQGIIDNDEQYF
cdr3_nt: TGCAGTGCTAGAGATTGGGGGAAGGGACAGGGAATCATCGACAACGACGAGCAGTACTTC
d_call: TRBD1
clone_size: few
j_call: TRBJ2-7
v_call: TRBV20-1

cdr3_aa: CASERAVGVGNYGYTF
cdr3_nt: TGTGCCAGCGAACGGGCTGTTGGAGTAGGGAACTATGGCTACACCTTC
d_call: NA
clone_size: once
j_call: TRBJ1-2
v_call: TRBV6-1

cdr3_aa: CASRFYGSLKNEQFF
cdr3_nt: TGTGCCAGCCGCTTCTACGGGAGTCTTAAGAATGAGCAGTTCTTC
d_call: NA
clone_size: NA
j_call: TRBJ2-1
v_call: TRBV12-3/TRBV12-4

cdr3_aa: CASSAGTGLGENTEAFF
cdr3_nt: TGTGCCAGCAGCGCCGGGACAGGGCTTGGGGAGAACACTGAAGCTTTCTTT
d_call: TRBD1
clone_size: few
j_call: TRBJ1-1
v_call: TRBV7-9

cdr3_aa: CASSQLVLGEQYF
cdr3_nt: TGCGCCAGCAGCCAACTAGTTTTAGGCGAGCAGTACTTC
d_call: NA
clone_size: NA
j_call: TRBJ2-7
v_call: TRBV4-1

cdr3_aa: CASFQTGRETQYF
cdr3_nt: TGCGCCAGCTTTCAGACCGGGCGGGAGACCCAGTACTTC
d_call: NA
clone_size: many
j_call: TRBJ2-5
v_call: TRBV5-1

cdr3_aa: CATSREGREQYF
cdr3_nt: TGTGCCACCAGCAGAGAGGGCCGTGAGCAGTACTTC
d_call: NA
clone_size: few
j_call: TRBJ2-5
v_call: TRBV15

cdr3_aa: CARSPGTAYNEQFF
cdr3_nt: TGTGCCCGCAGCCCCGGGACCGCATACAATGAGCAGTTCTTC
d_call: NA
clone_size: NA
j_call: TRBJ2-1
v_call: TRBV7-2

cdr3_aa: CASSLAGPLGTGGVNNEQFF
cdr3_nt: TGTGCCAGCAGCTTAGCGGGACCCCTTGGGACAGGTGGGGTGAACAATGAGCAGTTCTTC
d_call: TRBD1
clone_size: few
j_call: TRBJ2-1
v_call: TRBV7-9